The rows below give T cell receptor beta chains drawn from one sample of a study of graft-versus-host responses after intestinal transplantation. Data came from immunoSEQ multiplex PCR; TCRdb stores just in-frame clones and leaves some out. The data contain around 30,000 clones, just under 95% of them singletons. The specimen was PBMCs, collected roughly 68 days after intestinal transplant. These receptors were collected from a human patient who received an intestinal transplant, so some T cells may come from the graft donor. The CDR3 runs from the conserved cysteine through the conserved F or W. D genes are given only for firm matches. Not all rows give a size; the values are once, few, many and, for expanded clones, a class.

TGTGCCAGCAGCTTGTTGCGCCAGAGTACAGAACAGCCCCAGCATTTT CASSLLRQSTEQPQHF - TRBJ1-5 - TRBV5-4
TGTGCCAGCAGCTTAGCTGGGACTAGCGCCTACAATGAGCAGTTCTTC CASSLAGTSAYNEQFF - TRBJ2-1 TRBD2 TRBV7-8
TGTGCCAGCAGCTTTGTTACGGACCATGAGCAGTTCTTC CASSFVTDHEQFF - TRBJ2-1 - TRBV5-6
TGTGCCACCCTCCGGGACAGCTCCTACAATGAGCAGTTCTTC CATLRDSSYNEQFF - TRBJ2-1 TRBD1 TRBV10-3
TGTGCCAGCAGCCTGAAAACTTTACCCTCACCCCTCCACTTT CASSLKTLPSPLHF - TRBJ1-6 - TRBV14
TGTGCCAGCAGTGAAGCGGCGGGAAGCATTGTATATGGCTACACCTTC CASSEAAGSIVYGYTF - TRBJ1-2 - TRBV6-1
TGCAGCGTTCGGGGGCTAGCGGGAGTTTGGGTCACAGATACGCAGTATTTT CSVRGLAGVWVTDTQYF - TRBJ2-3 TRBD2 TRBV29-1
TGTGCCAGCAGTTTCTCAGGGAGCTCCTACGAGCAGTACTTC CASSFSGSSYEQYF - TRBJ2-7 - TRBV27
TGTGCCAGCAGTTCCGGACAGGGGAAGATAAATGGCTACACCTTC CASSSGQGKINGYTF - TRBJ1-2 TRBD1 TRBV6-5
TGTGCCAGCAGCCCCTGGGAGGGCACGGGCGAGCAGTACTTC CASSPWEGTGEQYF - TRBJ2-7 TRBD2 TRBV5-4
TGTGCCAGCAGTCAACTAGCGGGCATTTACGAGCAGTACTTC CASSQLAGIYEQYF once TRBJ2-7 TRBD2 TRBV6-6
TGTGCCAGCTCCACGGAGCGCGCAGATACGCAGTATTTT CASSTERADTQYF - TRBJ2-3 - TRBV9
TGTGCCAGCAGTGTCTCAGGGGGCTCCTACAATGAGCAGTTCTTC CASSVSGGSYNEQFF few TRBJ2-1 TRBD1 TRBV6-1
TGTGCCAGCAGCCTCACGACAGGACTGAACACTGAAGCTTTCTTT CASSLTTGLNTEAFF - TRBJ1-1 - TRBV7-2
TGTGCCAGCAGCTTGTGGGGGGACAGCAATCAGCCCCAGCATTTT CASSLWGDSNQPQHF - TRBJ1-5 - TRBV5-6
TGTGCCAGCAGTCCCCCTTGGGGGTATAGCAATCAGCCCCAGCATTTT CASSPPWGYSNQPQHF - TRBJ1-5 - TRBV28
TGTGCCATCAGTGAGCCGGGACTAGGCGACGAGCAGTACTTC CAISEPGLGDEQYF - TRBJ2-7 TRBD2 TRBV10-3
TGCGCCAGCAGAAAATTTACAGGGTCTAGCTCCTACGAGCAGTACTTC CASRKFTGSSSYEQYF - TRBJ2-7 - TRBV4-1
TGTGCCAGCACCAAACTACGAGGCAGGGGTAATTCACCCCTCCACTTT CASTKLRGRGNSPLHF once TRBJ1-6 - TRBV6-6
TGTGCCAGCAGCTTAGCGGGGGAAGAGCAGTACTTC CASSLAGEEQYF - TRBJ2-7 - TRBV13
TGCACCAGCAGCCAAGAGACTAGCGGGAGAATCCATGAGCAGTTCTTC CTSSQETSGRIHEQFF - TRBJ2-1 - TRBV1
TGTGCCAGCAGTGAAACCCGCAGGGGGCTGAATGTGACCCAGTACTTC CASSETRRGLNVTQYF few TRBJ2-5 TRBD1 TRBV2
TGCGCCAGCAGCCAAGAGGGATATAGCAATCAGCCCCAGCATTTT CASSQEGYSNQPQHF - TRBJ1-5 - TRBV4-1
TGTGCCAGCAGCCGCCATGGGCCTCCTCCCCGGTATGGCTACACCTTC CASSRHGPPPRYGYTF - TRBJ1-2 - TRBV7-9
TGCGCCAGCAGATCGAGGAGAAGGCGGAATTCACCCCTCCACTTT CASRSRRRRNSPLHF - TRBJ1-6 - TRBV10-2
TGTGCCAGCAGCCGAGAGATAACAGGATACCTAGCCAAAAACATTCAGTACTTC CASSREITGYLAKNIQYF - TRBJ2-4 - TRBV21-1
TGTGCCATCAGTGAGGCGGCAGGAGGTAGCAATCAGCCCCAGCATTTT CAISEAAGGSNQPQHF - TRBJ1-5 - TRBV10-3
TGTGCCAGCAGTTCGGGGGACGCCGGCACTGAAGCTTTCTTT CASSSGDAGTEAFF - TRBJ1-1 - TRBV6-6
TGTGCCAGCAGTGAATATTCAAGCGGAATCACAGATACGCAGTATTTT CASSEYSSGITDTQYF - TRBJ2-3 - TRBV25-1
TGTGCCAGCAGTTCCCGGGACAGATACAATGAGCAGTTCTTC CASSSRDRYNEQFF - TRBJ2-1 TRBD1 TRBV6-6
TGTGCCAGCAAGGGCGCAGGGAATTCACCCCTCCACTTT CASKGAGNSPLHF once TRBJ1-6 - TRBV27
TGTGCCAGCGGAGGGCCCCGGGACTCCCTTAGCAATCAGCCCCAGCATTTT CASGGPRDSLSNQPQHF - TRBJ1-5 - TRBV2
TGTGCCAGTAGTATATCGGGGTTAGGCAATCAGCCCCAGCATTTT CASSISGLGNQPQHF - TRBJ1-5 - TRBV19
TGTGCCAGCAGCTACGGGACAACCTCCTACGAGCAGTACTTC CASSYGTTSYEQYF - TRBJ2-7 - TRBV13
TGTGCCAGCAGCGTAGAGGTGGGAACTGGAAACACCATATATTTT CASSVEVGTGNTIYF - TRBJ1-3 - TRBV9
TGCGCCAGCAGCTTAAACTCGGGAGGGCCTTTCAGCGAGCAGTACTTC CASSLNSGGPFSEQYF - TRBJ2-7 TRBD2 TRBV5-1
TGTGCCACCAGCAGAGATGCGGGGTCCTACGAGCAGTACTTC CATSRDAGSYEQYF - TRBJ2-7 - TRBV15
TGTGCCAGGGGGTGGGGACAGGTATGTGGCTACACCTTC CARGWGQVCGYTF - TRBJ1-2 TRBD1 TRBV6-1
TGTGCCAGCAGTGACTCTAGCGGGGGGGCCCCAGATACGCAGTATTTT CASSDSSGGAPDTQYF - TRBJ2-3 TRBD2 TRBV6-4
TGTGCCAGCAGAGAGCCTGGGTTTGGTCCCTACGAGCAGTACTTC CASREPGFGPYEQYF - TRBJ2-7 - TRBV6-8
TGTGCCAGCAGCCCCGGTGGGGGGGCGCGGACTGAAGCTTTCTTT CASSPGGGARTEAFF - TRBJ1-1 - TRBV5-6
TGTGCCAGCAGCTTGCCTAGCTCCTACAATGAGCAGTTCTTC CASSLPSSYNEQFF - TRBJ2-1 - TRBV5-7
TGTGCCAGCAGCGGACAGGCTTCCTACGAGCAGTACTTC CASSGQASYEQYF - TRBJ2-7 TRBD1 TRBV7-9
TGTGCCAGCAGCTTGCGGGGTACTGGAAACACCATATATTTT CASSLRGTGNTIYF - TRBJ1-3 - TRBV5-4
TGTGCCAGCAGCCCAAGGGACAGCTCCTACGAGCAGTACTTC CASSPRDSSYEQYF - TRBJ2-7 TRBD1 TRBV11-3
TGTGCCAGCAGTGGGTGGGGTACTGAAGCTTTCTTT CASSGWGTEAFF - TRBJ1-1 - TRBV2
TGTGCCTGGAGTTTCGTAGACAGGGCCGGCTATGGCTACACCTTC CAWSFVDRAGYGYTF few TRBJ1-2 TRBD1 TRBV30
TGTGCCAGCAGGGCCGGGACAGGGTTGGCCTATGGCTACACCTTC CASRAGTGLAYGYTF - TRBJ1-2 TRBD1 TRBV5-4
TGCAGCGTTGCTACGGGTGGGAGCAATCAGCCCCAGCATTTT CSVATGGSNQPQHF once TRBJ1-5 - TRBV29-1
TGTGCCAGCAGCTTAGCACAGTACAATGAGCAGTTCTTC CASSLAQYNEQFF - TRBJ2-1 - TRBV7-9
TGTGCCAGTAGAAGCGGGCGTTTAGAGACCCAGTACTTC CASRSGRLETQYF - TRBJ2-5 - TRBV28
TGTGCCATCAGTGAGTCGAGTGAAATGGGGGGCTACACCTTC CAISESSEMGGYTF - TRBJ1-2 - TRBV10-3
TGTGCCAGCAGCCCGCTAGGGGGGCCCTACGAGCAGTACTTC CASSPLGGPYEQYF - TRBJ2-7 - TRBV7-9
TGTGCCAGCAGCCTCGTGTCCAGGACCGGCATCAGCACAGATACGCAGTATTTT CASSLVSRTGISTDTQYF once TRBJ2-3 - TRBV7-6